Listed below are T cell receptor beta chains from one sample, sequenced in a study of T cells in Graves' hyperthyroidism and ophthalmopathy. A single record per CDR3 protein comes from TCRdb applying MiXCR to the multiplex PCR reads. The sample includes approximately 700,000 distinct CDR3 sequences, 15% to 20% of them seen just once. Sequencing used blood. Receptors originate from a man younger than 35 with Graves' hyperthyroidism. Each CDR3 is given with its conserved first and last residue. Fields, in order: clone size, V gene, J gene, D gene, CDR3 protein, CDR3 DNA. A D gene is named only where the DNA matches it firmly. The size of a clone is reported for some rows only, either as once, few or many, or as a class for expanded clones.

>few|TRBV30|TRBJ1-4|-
CASTFLWGGNEKLFF
TGTGCCTCAACGTTTCTCTGGGGGGGGAATGAAAAACTGTTTTTT
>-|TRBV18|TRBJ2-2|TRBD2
CASSPTREGRTGELFF
TGTGCCAGCTCACCAACGCGGGAGGGCCGAACCGGGGAGCTGTTTTTT
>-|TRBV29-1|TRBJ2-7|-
CSVTPGVGHEQYF
TGCAGCGTGACCCCGGGGGTCGGGCACGAGCAGTACTTC
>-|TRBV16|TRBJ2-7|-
CASSPASGPEQYF
TGTGCCAGCAGCCCGGCCAGTGGGCCAGAGCAGTACTTC
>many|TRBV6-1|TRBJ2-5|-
CASSEMGQETQYF
TGTGCCAGCAGTGAAATGGGACAAGAGACCCAGTACTTC
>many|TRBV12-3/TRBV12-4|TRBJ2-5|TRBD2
CASSPGLAGGPKGETQYF
TGTGCCAGCAGTCCCGGACTAGCGGGAGGGCCCAAGGGAGAGACCCAGTACTTC
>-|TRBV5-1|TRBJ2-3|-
CASSLFSGSADTQYF
TGCGCCAGCAGCTTGTTTAGTGGGAGCGCAGATACGCAGTATTTT
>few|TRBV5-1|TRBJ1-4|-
CASCSEGYEKLFF
TGCGCCAGCTGTTCAGAGGGATATGAAAAACTGTTTTTT
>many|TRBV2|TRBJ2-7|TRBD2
CASGGDPRGEQYF
TGTGCCAGTGGGGGGGACCCTCGGGGGGAGCAGTACTTC
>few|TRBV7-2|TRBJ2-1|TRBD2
CASSFGAGAYEQFF
TGTGCCAGCAGCTTTGGAGCGGGAGCATATGAGCAGTTCTTC
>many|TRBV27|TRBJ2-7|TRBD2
CASSSVASGLMSSYEQYF
TGTGCCAGCAGTTCCGTGGCTAGCGGCCTAATGAGCTCCTACGAGCAGTACTTC
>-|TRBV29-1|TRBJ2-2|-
CSVKAPNTGELFF
TGCAGCGTTAAAGCCCCTAACACCGGGGAGCTGTTTTTT
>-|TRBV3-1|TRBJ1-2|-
CASSGDGSYGYTF
TGTGCCAGCAGCGGTGACGGAAGCTATGGCTACACCTTC
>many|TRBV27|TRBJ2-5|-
CASSDTAGAVEETQYF
TGTGCCAGCAGTGACACTGCGGGGGCGGTGGAAGAGACCCAGTACTTC
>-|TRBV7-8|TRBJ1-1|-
CASSSPMGRVNTEAFF
TGTGCCAGCAGCTCACCGATGGGACGGGTGAACACTGAAGCTTTCTTT
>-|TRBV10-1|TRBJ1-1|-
CASSESSSWTEAFF
TGCGCCAGCAGTGAGTCGAGTTCGTGGACTGAAGCTTTCTTT
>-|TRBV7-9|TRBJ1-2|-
CASSLALGYTF
TGTGCCAGCAGCTTAGCCCTTGGCTACACCTTC
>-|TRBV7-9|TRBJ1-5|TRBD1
CASSLNRGPHSNQPQHF
TGTGCCAGCAGCCTTAACAGGGGTCCTCATAGCAATCAGCCCCAGCATTTT
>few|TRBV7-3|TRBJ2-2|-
CASSYGGRGELFF
TGTGCCAGCAGCTATGGCGGGCGCGGGGAGCTGTTTTTT
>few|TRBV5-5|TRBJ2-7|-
CASSATGLPSREQYF
TGTGCCAGCAGCGCCACGGGACTGCCTTCTCGCGAGCAGTACTTC
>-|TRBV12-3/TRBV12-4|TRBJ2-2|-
CASSLGAPSFGELFF
TGTGCCAGCAGTTTGGGAGCTCCCTCCTTCGGGGAGCTGTTTTTT
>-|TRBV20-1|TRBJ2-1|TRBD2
CSARDVWREGRNEQFF
TGCAGTGCTAGAGATGTATGGCGGGAGGGGAGGAATGAGCAGTTCTTC